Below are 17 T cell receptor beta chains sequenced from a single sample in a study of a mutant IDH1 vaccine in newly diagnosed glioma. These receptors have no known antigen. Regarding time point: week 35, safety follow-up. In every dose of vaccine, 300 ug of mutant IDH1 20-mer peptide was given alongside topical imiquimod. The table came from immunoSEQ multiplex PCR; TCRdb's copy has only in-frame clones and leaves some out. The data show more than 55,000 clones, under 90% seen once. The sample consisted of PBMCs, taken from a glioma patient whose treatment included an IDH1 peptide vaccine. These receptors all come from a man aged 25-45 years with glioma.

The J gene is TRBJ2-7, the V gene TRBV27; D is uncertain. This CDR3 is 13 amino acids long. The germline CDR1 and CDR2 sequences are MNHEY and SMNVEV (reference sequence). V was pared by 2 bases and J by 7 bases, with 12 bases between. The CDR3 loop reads CASSLVGRGEQYF. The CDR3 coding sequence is TGTGCCAGCAGTTTAGTTGGCAGAGGAGAGCAGTACTTC.

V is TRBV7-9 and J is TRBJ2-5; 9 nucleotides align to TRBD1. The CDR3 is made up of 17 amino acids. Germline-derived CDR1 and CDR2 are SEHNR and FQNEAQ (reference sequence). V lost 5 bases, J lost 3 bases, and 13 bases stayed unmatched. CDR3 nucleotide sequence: TGTGCCAGCAGCCGATCAAACAGGGGGCGCGCGGAAGAGACCCAGTACTTC. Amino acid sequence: CASSRSNRGRAEETQYF.

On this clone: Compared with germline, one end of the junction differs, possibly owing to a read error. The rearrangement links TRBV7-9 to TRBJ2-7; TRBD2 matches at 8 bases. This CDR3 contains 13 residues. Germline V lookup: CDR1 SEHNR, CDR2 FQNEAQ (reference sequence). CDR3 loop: CAGRRGDSYEQYF. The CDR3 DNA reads TGTGCCGGCAGGCGGGGGGACTCCTACGAGCAGTACTTC.

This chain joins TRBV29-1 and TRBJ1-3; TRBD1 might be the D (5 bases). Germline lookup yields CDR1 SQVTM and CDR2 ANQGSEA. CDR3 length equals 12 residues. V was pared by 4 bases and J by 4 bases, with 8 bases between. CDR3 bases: TGCAGCGTTGTGACAGACGGAAACACCATATATTTT. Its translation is CSVVTDGNTIYF.

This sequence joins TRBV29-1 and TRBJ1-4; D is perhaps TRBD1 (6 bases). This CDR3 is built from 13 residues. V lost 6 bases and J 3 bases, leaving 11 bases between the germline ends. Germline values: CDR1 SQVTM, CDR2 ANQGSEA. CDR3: CSVEGGSNEKLFF. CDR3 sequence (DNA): TGCAGCGTGGAGGGGGGGTCTAATGAAAAACTGTTTTTT.

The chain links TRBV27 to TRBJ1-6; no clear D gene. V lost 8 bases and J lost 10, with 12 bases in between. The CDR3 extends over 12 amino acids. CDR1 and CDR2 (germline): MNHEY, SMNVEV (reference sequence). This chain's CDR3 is CASGGWRSPLHF. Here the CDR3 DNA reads TGTGCCAGCGGAGGATGGAGATCACCCCTCCACTTT.

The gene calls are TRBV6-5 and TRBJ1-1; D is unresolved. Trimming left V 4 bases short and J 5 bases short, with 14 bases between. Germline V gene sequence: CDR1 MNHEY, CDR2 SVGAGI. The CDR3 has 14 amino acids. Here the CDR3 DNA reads TGTGCCAGCAGTTCAGGTATGGCGAGGACTGAAGCTTTCTTT. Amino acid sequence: CASSSGMARTEAFF.

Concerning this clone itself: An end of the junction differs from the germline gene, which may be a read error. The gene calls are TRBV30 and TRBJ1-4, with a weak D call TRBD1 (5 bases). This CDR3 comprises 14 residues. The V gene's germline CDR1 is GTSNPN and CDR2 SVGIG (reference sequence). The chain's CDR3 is CAWSVVQGGEKLVF. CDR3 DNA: TGTGCCTGGAGTGTGGTTCAGGGCGGTGAAAAACTGGTTTTT.

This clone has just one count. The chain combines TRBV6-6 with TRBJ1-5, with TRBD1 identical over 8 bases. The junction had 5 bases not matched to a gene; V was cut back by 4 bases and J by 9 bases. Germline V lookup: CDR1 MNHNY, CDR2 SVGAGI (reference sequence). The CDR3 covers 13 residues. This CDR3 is CASSSDRGMPQHF. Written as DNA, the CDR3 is TGTGCCAGCAGTTCCGACAGGGGCATGCCCCAGCATTTT.

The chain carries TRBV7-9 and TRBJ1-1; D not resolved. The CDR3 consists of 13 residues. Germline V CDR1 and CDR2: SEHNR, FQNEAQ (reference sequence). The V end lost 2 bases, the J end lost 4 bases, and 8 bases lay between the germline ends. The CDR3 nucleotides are TGTGCCAGCAGCTTATACGTCGTCACTGAAGCTTTCTTT. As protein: CASSLYVVTEAFF.

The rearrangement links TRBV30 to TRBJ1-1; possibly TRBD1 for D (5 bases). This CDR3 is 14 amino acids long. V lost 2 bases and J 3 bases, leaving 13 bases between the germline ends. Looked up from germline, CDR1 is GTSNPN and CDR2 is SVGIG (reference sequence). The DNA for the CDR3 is TGTGCCTGGAGTTCCGGGGGATTGCACACTGAAGCTTTCTTT. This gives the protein CAWSSGGLHTEAFF.

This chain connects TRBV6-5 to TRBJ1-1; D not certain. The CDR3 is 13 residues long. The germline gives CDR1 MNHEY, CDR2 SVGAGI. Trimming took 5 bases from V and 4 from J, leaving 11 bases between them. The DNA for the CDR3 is TGTGCCAGCAGTACGGATGTTAGCACTGAAGCTTTCTTT. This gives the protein CASSTDVSTEAFF.

The CDR3 region is CASSPRDIYEQYF. CDR3 nucleotide sequence: TGTGCCAGCTCACCCCGGGACATTTACGAGCAGTACTTC. The chain has TRBV18 and TRBJ2-7; tentative D call: TRBD1 (6 bases). The length of the CDR3 is 13 residues. V was pared by 3 bases and J by 4 bases, with 10 bases between. Germline V lookup: CDR1 KGHSH, CDR2 LQKENI.

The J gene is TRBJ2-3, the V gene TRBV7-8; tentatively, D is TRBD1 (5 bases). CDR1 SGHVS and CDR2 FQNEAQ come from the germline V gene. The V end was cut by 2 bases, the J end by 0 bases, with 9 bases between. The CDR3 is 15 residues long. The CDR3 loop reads CASSLMDKSTDTQYF. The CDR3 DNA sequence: TGTGCCAGCAGCTTAATGGACAAGAGCACAGATACGCAGTATTTT.

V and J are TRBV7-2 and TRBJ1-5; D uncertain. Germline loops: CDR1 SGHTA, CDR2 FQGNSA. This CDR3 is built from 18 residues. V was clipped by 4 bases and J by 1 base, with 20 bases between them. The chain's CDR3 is CASSSPREGGKSNQPQHF. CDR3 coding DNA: TGTGCCAGCAGCTCCCCCCGGGAAGGTGGGAAAAGCAATCAGCCCCAGCATTTT.

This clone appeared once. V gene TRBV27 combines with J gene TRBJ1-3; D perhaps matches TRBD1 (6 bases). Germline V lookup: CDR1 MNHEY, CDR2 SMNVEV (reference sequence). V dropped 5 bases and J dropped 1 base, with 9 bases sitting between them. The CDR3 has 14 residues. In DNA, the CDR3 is TGTGCCAGCAGTACAGGGCTGTCTGGAAACACCATATATTTT. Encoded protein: CASSTGLSGNTIYF.

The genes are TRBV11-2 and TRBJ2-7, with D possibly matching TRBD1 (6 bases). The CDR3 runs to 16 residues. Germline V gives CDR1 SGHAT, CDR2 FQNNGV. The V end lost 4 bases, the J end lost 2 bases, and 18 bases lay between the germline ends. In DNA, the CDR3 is TGTGCCAGCAGCTCCCCGGGACACCGGCCGCCCTACGAGCAGTACTTC. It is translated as CASSSPGHRPPYEQYF.